This entry concerns a single T cell receptor (beta chain). V lost 3 bases to trimming and J lost 4 bases, with 7 bases between them. Germline V gives CDR1 SGHVS, CDR2 FQNEAQ. This CDR3 spans 13 amino acids. The data stem from a study of control samples from healthy donors and cancer patients. Libraries were prepared by immunoSEQ multiplex PCR; TCRdb keeps only in-frame clonotypes and omits some of them. The table includes some 150,000 clones, approximately 96% detected once. The rearrangement uses TRBV7-8 and TRBJ2-1; tentative D call: TRBD1 (5 bases). Input material: blood. The TCR comes from a man aged 35 to 55 in good health. Here the CDR3 reads CASSLGLYNEQFF. The CDR3 DNA sequence: TGTGCCAGCAGCTTGGGGCTATACAATGAGCAGTTCTTC.